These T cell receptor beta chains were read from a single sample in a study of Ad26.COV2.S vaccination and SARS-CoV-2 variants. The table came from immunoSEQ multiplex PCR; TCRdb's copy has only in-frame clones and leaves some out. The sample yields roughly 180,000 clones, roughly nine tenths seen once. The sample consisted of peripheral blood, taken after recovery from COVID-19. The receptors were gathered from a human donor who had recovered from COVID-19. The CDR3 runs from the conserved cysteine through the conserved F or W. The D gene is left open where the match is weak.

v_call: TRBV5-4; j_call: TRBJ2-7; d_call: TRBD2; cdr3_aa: CASSPTSGGYEQYF
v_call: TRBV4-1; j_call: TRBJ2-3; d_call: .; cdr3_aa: CASSQGRGVWTDTQYF
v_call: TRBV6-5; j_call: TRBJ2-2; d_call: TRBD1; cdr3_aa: CASSYRDRGAGELFF
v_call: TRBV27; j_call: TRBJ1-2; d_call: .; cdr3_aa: CASSGGTAYGYTF
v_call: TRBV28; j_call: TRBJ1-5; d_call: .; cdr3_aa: CASSPGAVGNQPQHF
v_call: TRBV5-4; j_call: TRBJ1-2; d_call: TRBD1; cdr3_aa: CASSPQTGVDYGYTF
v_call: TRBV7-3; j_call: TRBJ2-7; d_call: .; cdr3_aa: CASSPGPAYEQYF
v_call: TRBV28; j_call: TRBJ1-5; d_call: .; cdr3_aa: CASSLQRAGNQPQHF
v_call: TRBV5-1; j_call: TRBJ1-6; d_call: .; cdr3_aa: CASSSGRPNSPLHF
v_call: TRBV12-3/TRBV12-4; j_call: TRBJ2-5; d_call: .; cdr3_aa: CASSWNEAETQYF
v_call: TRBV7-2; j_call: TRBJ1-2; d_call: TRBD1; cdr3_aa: CASSRRDRGRGYGYTF
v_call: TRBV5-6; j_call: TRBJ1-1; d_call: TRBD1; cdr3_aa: CASSLFRDRGQMNTEAFF
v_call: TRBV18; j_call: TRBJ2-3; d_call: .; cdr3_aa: CASSRASTDTQYF
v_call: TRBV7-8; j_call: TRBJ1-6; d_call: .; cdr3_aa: CASSFSAGSNSPLHF
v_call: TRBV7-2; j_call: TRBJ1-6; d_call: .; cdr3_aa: CASSPRVGEGSPLHF
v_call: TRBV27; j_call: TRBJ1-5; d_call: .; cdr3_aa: CASSFVGPASQPQHF
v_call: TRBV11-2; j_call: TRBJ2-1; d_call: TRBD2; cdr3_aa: CASSLEASGRNEQFF
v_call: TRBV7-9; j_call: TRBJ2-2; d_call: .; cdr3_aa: CASNLLTGELFF
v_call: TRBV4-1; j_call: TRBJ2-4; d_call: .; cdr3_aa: CASSQEVQGNIQYF
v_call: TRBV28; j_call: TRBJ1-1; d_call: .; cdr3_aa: CASSLRTITEAFF
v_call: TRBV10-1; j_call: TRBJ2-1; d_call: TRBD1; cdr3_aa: CASSEEGDRVINEQFF
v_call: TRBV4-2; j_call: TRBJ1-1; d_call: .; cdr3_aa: CASSQEASRGQGPAFF
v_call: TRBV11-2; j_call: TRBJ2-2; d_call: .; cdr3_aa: CASSLGGPNTGELFF
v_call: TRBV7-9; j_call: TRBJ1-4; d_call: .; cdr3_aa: CASSPLNEKLFF
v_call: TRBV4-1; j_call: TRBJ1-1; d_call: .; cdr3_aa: CASSQDGLGNTEAFF
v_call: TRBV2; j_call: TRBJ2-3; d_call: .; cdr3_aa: CASSERWGGQDTQYF
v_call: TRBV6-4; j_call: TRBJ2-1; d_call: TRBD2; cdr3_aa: CASSEVTSGSFYNEQFF
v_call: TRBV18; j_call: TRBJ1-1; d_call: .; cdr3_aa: CASSVIRDTEAFF
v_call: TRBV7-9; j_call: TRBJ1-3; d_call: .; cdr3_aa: CASSLGRMTGNTIYF
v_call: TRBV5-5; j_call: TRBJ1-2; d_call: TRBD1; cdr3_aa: CASSSRGTGNYGYTF
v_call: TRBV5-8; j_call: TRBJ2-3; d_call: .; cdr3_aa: CASSLAGALDTQYF
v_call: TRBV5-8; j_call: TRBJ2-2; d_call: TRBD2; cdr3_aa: CASSWTSGGANTGELFF
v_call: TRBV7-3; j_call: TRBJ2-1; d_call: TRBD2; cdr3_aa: CASSLTSPQRGFYNEQFF
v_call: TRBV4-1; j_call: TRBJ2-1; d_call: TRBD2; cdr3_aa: CASSQAQFASGTGSYNEQFF
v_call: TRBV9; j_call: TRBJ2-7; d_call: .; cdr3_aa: CASSVGREKTSYEQYF
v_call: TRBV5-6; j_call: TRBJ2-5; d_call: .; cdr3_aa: CASSWGLDGTQYF
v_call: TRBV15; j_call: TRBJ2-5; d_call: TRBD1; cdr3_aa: CATSTPGTAETQYF
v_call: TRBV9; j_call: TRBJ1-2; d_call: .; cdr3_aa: CASSPIGGANYGYTF
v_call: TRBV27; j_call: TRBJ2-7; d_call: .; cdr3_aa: CASSLSPGMNYEQYF
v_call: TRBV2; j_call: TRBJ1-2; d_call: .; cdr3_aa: CASSGVQVNYGYTF
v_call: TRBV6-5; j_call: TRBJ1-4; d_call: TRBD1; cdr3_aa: CASSKPGQGNEKLFF
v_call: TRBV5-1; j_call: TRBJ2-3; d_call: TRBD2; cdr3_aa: CASSLVFFTSGSTDTQYF
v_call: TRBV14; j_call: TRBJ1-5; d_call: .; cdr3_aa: CASSQGAQPQHF
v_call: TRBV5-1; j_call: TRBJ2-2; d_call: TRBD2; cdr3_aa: CASSTSTSGDGTGELFF
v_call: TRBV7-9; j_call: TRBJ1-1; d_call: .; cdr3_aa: CASSLEGGGTEAFF
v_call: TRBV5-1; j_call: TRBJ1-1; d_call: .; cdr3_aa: CASSLEGWDTEAFF
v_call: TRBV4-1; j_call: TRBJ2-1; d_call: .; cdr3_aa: CASSQGGGKKNEQFF